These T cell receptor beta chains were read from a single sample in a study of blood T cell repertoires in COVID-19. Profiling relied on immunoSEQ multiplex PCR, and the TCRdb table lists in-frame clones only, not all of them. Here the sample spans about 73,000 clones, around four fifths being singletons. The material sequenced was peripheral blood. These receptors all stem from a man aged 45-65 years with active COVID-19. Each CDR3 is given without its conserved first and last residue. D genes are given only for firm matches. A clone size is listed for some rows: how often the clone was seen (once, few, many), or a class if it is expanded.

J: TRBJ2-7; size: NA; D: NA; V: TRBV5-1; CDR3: ASSLGGSLEQY
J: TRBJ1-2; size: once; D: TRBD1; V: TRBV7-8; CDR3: ASSLRGTGGET
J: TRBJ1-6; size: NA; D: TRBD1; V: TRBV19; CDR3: ASSAGQNGPSPLH
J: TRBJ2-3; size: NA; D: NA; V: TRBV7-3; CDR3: ASSPGVTSGRRSTDTQY
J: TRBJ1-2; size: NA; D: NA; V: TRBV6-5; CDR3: ASSRRRGSGDGYT
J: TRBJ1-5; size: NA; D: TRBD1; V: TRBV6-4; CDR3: ASSPTGGSNQPQH
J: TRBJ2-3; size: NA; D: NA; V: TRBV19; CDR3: ASSRRQLTSTDTQY
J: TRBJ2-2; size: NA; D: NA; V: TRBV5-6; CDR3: ASSFRRGNTGELF
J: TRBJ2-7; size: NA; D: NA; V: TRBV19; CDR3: ASSIAPRAYEQY
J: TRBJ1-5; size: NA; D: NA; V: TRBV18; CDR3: ASSPPYRGTHQPQH
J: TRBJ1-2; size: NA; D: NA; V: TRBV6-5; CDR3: ASSSQGYGYT
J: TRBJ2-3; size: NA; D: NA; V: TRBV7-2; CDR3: ASSFGLADTQY
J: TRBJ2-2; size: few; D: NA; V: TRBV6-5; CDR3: ASSYQGGTGELF
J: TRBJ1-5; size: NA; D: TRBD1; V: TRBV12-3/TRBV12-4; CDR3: ASTGQEYQPQH
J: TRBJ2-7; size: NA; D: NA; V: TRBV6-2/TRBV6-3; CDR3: ASSYIPRGSYEQY
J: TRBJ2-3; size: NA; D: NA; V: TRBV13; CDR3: ASSLSGTDTQY
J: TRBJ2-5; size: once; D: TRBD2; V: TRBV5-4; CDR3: ASSRPSSGQETQY
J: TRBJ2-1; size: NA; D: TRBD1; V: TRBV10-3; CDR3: AISEPPDRGGINEQF
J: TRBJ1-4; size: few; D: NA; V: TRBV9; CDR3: ASSVSYINEKLF
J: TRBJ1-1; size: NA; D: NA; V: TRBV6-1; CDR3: ASSEDSMNTEAF
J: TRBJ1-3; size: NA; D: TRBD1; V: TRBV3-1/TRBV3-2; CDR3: ASSQDGTGPRNTIY
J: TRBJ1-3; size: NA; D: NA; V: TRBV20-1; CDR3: RDMGNTIY
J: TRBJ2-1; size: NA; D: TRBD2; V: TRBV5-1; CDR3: ASSWVGLAASYNEQF
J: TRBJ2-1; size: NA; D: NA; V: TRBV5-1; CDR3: ASRDEREGGNEQF
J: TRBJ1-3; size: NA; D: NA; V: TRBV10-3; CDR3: AISDPDSEWASGGNTIY